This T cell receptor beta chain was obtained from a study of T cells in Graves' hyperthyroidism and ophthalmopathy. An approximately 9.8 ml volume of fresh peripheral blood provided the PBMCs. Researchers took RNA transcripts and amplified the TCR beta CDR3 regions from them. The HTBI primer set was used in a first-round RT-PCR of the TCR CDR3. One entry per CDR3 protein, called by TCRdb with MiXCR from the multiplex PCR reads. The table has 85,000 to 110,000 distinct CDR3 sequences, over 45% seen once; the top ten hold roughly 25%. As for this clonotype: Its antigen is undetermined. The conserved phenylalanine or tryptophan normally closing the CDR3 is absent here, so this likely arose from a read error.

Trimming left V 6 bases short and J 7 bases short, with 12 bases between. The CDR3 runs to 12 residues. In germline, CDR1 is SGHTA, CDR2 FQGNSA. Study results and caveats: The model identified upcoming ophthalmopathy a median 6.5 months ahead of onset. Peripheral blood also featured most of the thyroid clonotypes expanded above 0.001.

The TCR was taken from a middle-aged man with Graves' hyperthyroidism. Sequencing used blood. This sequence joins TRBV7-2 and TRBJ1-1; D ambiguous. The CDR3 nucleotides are TGTGCCAGCAGACGGGTCTACTTTGAAGCTTTCTTG. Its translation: CASRRVYFEAFL.